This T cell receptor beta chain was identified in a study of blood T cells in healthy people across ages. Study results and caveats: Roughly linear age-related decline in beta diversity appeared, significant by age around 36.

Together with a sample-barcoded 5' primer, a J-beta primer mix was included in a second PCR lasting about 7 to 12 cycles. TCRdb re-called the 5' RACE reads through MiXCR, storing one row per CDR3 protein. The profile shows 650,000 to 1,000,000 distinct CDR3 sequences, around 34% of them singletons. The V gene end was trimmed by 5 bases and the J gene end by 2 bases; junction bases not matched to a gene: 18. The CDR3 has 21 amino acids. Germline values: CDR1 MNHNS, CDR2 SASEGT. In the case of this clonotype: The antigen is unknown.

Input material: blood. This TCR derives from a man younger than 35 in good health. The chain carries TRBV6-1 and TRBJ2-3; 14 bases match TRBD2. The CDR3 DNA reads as TGTGCCAGCAGTCCTCCGACTAGCGGGGGGGTAGAAATTAAGATCACAGATACGCAGTATTTT. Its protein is CASSPPTSGGVEIKITDTQYF.